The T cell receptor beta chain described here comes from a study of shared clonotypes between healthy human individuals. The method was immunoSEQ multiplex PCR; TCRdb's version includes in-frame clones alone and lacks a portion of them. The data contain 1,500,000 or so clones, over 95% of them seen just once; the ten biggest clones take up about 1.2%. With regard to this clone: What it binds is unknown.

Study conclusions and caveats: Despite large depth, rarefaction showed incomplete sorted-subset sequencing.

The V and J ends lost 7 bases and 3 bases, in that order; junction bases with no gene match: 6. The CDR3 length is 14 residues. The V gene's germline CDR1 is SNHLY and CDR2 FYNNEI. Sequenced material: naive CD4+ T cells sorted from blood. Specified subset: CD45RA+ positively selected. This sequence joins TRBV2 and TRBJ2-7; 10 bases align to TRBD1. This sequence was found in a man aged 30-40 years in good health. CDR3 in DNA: TGTGCCAGCACCGGGGACAGGGGCTACTACGAGCAGTACTTC. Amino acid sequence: CASTGDRGYYEQYF.